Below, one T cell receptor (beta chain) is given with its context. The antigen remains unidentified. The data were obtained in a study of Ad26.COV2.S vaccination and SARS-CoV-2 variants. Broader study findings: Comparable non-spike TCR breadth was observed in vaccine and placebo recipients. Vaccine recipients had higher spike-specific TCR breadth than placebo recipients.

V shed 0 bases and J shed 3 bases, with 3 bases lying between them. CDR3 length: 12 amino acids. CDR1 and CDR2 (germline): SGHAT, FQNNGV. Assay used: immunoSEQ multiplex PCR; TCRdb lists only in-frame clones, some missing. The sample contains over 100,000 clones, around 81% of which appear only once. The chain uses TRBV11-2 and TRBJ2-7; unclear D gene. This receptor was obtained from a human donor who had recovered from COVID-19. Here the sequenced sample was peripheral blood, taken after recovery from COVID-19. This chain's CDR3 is CASSLELYEQYF. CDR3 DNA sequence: TGTGCCAGCAGCTTAGAACTCTACGAGCAGTACTTC. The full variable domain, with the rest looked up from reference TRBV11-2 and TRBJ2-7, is EAGVAQSPRYKIIEKRQSVAFWCNPISGHATLYWYQQILGQGPKLLIQFQNNGVVDDSQLPKDRFSAERLKGVDSTLKIQPAKLEDSAVYLCASSLELYEQYFGPGTRLTVT.